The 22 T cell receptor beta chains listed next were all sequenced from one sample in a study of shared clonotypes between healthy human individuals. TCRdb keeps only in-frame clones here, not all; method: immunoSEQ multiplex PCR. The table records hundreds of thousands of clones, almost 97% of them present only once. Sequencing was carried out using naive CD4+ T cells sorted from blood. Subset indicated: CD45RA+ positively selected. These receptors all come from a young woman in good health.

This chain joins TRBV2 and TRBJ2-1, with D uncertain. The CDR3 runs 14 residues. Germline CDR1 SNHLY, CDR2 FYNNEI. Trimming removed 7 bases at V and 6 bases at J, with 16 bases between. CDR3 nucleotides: TGTGCCAGCAAGGGAACCAGCCGCGGCAATGAGCAGTTCTTC. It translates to CASKGTSRGNEQFF.

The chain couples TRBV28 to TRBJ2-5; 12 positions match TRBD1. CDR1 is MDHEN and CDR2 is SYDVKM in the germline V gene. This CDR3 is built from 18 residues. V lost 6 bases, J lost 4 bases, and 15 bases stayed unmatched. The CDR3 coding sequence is TGTGCCAGCAGCCCTCCTATTCTGGGACAGGGGGCGAGAGAGACCCAGTACTTC. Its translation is CASSPPILGQGARETQYF.

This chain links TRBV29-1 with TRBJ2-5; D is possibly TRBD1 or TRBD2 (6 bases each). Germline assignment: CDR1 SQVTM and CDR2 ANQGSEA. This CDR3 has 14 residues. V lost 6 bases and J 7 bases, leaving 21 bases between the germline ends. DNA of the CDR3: TGCAGCGTCCGGGGGCAGGGACGGTCGGGGACCCAGTACTTC. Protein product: CSVRGQGRSGTQYF.

The CDR3 nucleotides read TGTGCCAGCAGCTTCGACAGGGGGAACACCGGGGAGCTGTTTTTT. The encoded protein is CASSFDRGNTGELFF. The V call is TRBV11-2, the J call TRBJ2-2; 8 bases fit TRBD1. The CDR3 runs to 15 residues. V dropped 3 bases and J dropped 1; count of bases not matched to a gene: 1. Per the germline V gene, CDR1 is SGHAT and CDR2 is FQNNGV.

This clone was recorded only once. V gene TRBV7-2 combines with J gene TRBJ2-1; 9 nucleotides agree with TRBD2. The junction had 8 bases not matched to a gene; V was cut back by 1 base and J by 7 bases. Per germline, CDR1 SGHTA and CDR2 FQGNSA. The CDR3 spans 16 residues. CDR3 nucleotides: TGTGCCAGCAGCTTAGATAGCGGGAGCCCGGGGAATGAGCAGTTCTTC. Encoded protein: CASSLDSGSPGNEQFF.

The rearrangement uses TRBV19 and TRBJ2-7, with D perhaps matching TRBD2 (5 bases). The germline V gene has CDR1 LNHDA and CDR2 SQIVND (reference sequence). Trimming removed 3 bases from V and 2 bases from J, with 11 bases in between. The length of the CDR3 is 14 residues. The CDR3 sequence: CASSMAGGTYEQYF. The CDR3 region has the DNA TGTGCCAGTAGTATGGCGGGCGGAACCTACGAGCAGTACTTC.

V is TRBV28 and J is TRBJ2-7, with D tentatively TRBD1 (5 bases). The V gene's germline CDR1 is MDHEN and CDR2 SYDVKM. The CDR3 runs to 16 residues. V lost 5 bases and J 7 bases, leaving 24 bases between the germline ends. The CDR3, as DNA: TGTGCCAGCAGTCAGACTCAGGGTGGAGTAAGGTGTGAGCAGTACTTC. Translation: CASSQTQGGVRCEQYF.

CDR3 sequence reads: CASSRYSGRASTDTQYF. Written as DNA, the CDR3 is TGCGCCAGCAGCCGATATAGCGGGAGGGCTAGCACAGATACGCAGTATTTT. The chain joins TRBV5-1 to TRBJ2-3; 11 nucleotides line up with TRBD2. Germline lookup yields CDR1 SGHRS and CDR2 YFSETQ. The CDR3 totals 17 residues. The V gene end was trimmed by 4 bases and the J gene end by 0 bases; junction bases not matched to a gene: 7. The full variable domain, in which reference TRBV5-1 and TRBJ2-3 provide the parts outside the CDR3, is KAGVTQTPRYLIKTRGQQVTLSCSPISGHRSVSWYQQTPGQGLQFLFEYFSETQRNKGNFPGRFSGRQFSNSRSEMNVSTLELGDSALYLCASSRYSGRASTDTQYFGPGTRLTVL.

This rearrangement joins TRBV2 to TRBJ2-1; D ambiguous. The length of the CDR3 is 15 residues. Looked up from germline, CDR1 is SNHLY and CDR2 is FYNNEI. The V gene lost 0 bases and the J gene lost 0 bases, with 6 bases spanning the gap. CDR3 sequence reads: CASSEAGSSYNEQFF. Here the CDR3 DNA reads TGTGCCAGCAGTGAAGCGGGAAGCTCCTACAATGAGCAGTTCTTC.

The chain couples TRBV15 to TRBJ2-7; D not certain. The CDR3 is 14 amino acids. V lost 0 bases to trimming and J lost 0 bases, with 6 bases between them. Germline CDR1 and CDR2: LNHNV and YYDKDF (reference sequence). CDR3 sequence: CATSREVSSYEQYF. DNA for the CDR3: TGTGCCACCAGCAGAGAGGTCAGCTCCTACGAGCAGTACTTC.

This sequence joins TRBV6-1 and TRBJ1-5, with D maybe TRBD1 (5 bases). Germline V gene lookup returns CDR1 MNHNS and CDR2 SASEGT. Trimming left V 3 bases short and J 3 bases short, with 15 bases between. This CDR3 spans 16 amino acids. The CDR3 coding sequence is TGTGCCAGCAGTGAGGGGGAAAGGATCCTCAATCAGCCCCAGCATTTT. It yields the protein CASSEGERILNQPQHF.

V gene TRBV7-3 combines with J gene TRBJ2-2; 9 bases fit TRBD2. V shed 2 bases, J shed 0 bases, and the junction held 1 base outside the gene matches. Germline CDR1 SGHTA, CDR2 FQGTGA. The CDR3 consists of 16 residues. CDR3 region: CASSLASGANTGELFF. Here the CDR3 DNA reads TGTGCCAGCAGCTTAGCTAGCGGGGCGAACACCGGGGAGCTGTTTTTT. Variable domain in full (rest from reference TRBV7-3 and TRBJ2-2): GAGVSQTPSNKVTEKGKYVELRCDPISGHTALYWYRQSLGQGPEFLIYFQGTGAADDSGLPNDRFFAVRPEGSVSTLKIQRTERGDSAVYLCASSLASGANTGELFFGEGSRLTVL.

CDR3 residues: CASSLDGGTDTQYF. CDR3 DNA sequence: TGCGCCAGCAGCTTGGACGGCGGCACAGATACGCAGTATTTT. This chain joins TRBV5-1 and TRBJ2-3, with unresolved D. Germline V lookup: CDR1 SGHRS, CDR2 YFSETQ. The CDR3 extends over 14 amino acids. V lost 0 bases and J lost 1, with 6 bases in between.

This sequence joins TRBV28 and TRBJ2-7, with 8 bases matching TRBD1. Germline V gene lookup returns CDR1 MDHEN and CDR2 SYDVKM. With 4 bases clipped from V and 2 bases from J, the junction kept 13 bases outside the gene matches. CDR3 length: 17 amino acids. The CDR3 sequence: CASSSGTDRGWTYEQYF. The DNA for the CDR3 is TGTGCCAGCAGTTCCGGGACCGACAGGGGTTGGACCTACGAGCAGTACTTC. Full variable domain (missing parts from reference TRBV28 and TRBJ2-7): DVKVTQSSRYLVKRTGEKVFLECVQDMDHENMFWYRQDPGLGLRLIYFSYDVKMKEKGDIPEGYSVSREKKERFSLILESASTNQTSMYLCASSSGTDRGWTYEQYFGPGTRLTVT.

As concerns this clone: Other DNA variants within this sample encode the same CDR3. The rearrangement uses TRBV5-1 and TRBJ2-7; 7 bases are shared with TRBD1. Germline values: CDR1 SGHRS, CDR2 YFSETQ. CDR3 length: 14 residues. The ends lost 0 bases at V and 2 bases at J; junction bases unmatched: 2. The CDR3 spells CASSLGTGPYEQYF. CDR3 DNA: TGCGCCAGCAGCTTGGGGACAGGACCCTACGAGCAGTACTTC.

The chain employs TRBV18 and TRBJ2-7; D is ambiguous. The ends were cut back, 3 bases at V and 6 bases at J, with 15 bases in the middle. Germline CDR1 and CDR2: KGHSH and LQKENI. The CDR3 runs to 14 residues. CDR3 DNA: TGTGCCAGCTCACCTGGGGAAGCGTCCCTCGAGCAGTACTTC. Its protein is CASSPGEASLEQYF.

The CDR3 spells CASSPTRASGNTIYF. DNA for the CDR3: TGCGCCAGCAGCCCTACCAGGGCATCTGGAAACACCATATATTTT. This rearrangement joins TRBV5-1 to TRBJ1-3; possibly TRBD1 for D (5 bases). Germline V gene data show CDR1 as SGHRS and CDR2 as YFSETQ. The CDR3 extends over 15 amino acids. V lost 4 bases and J lost 1, with 12 bases in between. The full variable domain, rest sourced from reference TRBV5-1 and TRBJ1-3, is KAGVTQTPRYLIKTRGQQVTLSCSPISGHRSVSWYQQTPGQGLQFLFEYFSETQRNKGNFPGRFSGRQFSNSRSEMNVSTLELGDSALYLCASSPTRASGNTIYFGEGSWLTVV.

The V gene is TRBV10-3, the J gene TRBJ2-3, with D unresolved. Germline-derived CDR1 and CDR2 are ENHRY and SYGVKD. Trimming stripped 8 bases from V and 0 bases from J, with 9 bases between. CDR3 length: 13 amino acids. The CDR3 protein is CAISPPSTDTQYF. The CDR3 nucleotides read TGTGCCATCTCCCCCCCTAGCACAGATACGCAGTATTTT.

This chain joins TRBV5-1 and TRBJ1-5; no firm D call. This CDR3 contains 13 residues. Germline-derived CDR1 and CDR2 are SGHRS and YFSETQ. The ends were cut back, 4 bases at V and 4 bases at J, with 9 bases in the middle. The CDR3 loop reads CASSRGPNQPQHF. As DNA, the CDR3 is TGCGCCAGCAGCCGGGGTCCGAATCAGCCCCAGCATTTT.

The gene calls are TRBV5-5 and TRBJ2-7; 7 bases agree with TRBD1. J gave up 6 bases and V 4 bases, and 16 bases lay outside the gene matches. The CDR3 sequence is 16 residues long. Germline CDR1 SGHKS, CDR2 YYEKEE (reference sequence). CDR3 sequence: CASSPRTGLLRGEQYF. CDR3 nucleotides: TGTGCCAGCAGCCCCCGGACAGGCCTTCTGAGAGGCGAGCAGTACTTC.

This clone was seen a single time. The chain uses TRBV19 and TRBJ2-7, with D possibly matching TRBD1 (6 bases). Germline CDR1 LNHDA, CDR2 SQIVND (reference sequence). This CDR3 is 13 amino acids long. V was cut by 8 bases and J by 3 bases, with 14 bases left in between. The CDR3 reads CASGRDTLYEQYF. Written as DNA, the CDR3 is TGTGCCAGTGGCCGGGACACTCTCTACGAGCAGTACTTC.

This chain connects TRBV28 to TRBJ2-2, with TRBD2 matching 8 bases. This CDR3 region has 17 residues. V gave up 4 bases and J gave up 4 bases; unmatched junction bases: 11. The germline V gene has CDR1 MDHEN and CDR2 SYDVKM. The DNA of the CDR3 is TGTGCCAGCAGTTCCCTCCCGGGGGCGGGAGGCACCGGGGAGCTGTTTTTT. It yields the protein CASSSLPGAGGTGELFF.